This entry describes one T cell receptor beta chain. Other DNA sequences in the sample encode the same CDR3. This table comes from immunoSEQ multiplex PCR, and its TCRdb copy is limited to in-frame clones, with some not included. The table records 400,000 to 550,000 clones, roughly 85% of them present only once. The sample comes from a study of shared clonotypes between healthy human individuals. Donors were healthy HIV-negative adults without recent acute infections or vaccinations. CDR1 and CDR2 (germline): MNHEY, SMNVEV (reference sequence). Trimming cost V 0 bases and J 4 bases; bases outside gene matches: 2. The CDR3 length is 14 residues.

Sequencing input: PBMCs. The sequence was collected from a woman aged 40-49 years in good health. Some clones in this sample may be carry-over from other donors' samples. The V gene is TRBV27, the J gene TRBJ2-7, with 8 nucleotides matching TRBD2. In DNA form, the CDR3 reads TGTGCCAGCAGTTTATCCAGCGGGAGTTACGAGCAGTACTTC. This sequence encodes CASSLSSGSYEQYF.